This T cell receptor beta chain originates from a study of post-analysis software for immune sequencing data (dated by TCRdb to about 2015). With regard to the full study: Recorded disease courses included relapsing-remitting, secondary progressive and progressive-relapsing multiple sclerosis, with some patients lacking subtype annotation. A subset of samples was prepared in parallel using single-end sample barcoding, then pooled and co-amplified after Illumina adapter ligation. The patient repertoires were compared against 11 previously published healthy control repertoires obtained from donors aged roughly 6 to 25 years.

Broad study findings and their caveats: Normalized Chao1 diversity was significantly lower in multiple sclerosis patients than controls, suggesting substantial peripheral T-cell clonal expansion. The multiple sclerosis patient group was slightly younger than the control group. Significantly higher frequencies in patients than in controls were found for five or six TRBV segments, including TRBV5-6, TRBV5-1 and TRBV20-1. When samples were clustered directly using the F measure, samples prepared in the same batch co-clustered strongly, which prompted a batch-effect correction.

Libraries were built with PCR. The sequencing machine was an Illumina HiSeq 2500. Unique molecular identifiers were incorporated into TCR beta cDNA libraries to reduce PCR and sequencing biases. Approximately 500,000 cDNA molecules were obtained for every 1 to 10 million input T cells, so each molecule roughly corresponded to one T cell. The patient libraries were prepared and sequenced using the same protocol as the earlier healthy control dataset. Samples belonging to the same batch were prepared together, multiplexed and sequenced on a shared HiSeq lane. Processing in the source paper ran as follows. MIGEC handled the raw barcoded reads, throwing out single-read molecular identifier groups before consensus assembly and CDR3 extraction. Clonotype tables were post-analysed with VDJtools, and diversity was normalized by down-sampling all datasets to the smallest sample size. Repertoire overlap clustering matched CDR3 amino acid but not nucleotide sequences to correct batch-related cross-sample contamination. TCRdb trimmed the raw reads at Q25, called clones with MiXCR and kept productive beta chains. CDR3 protein sequences are deduplicated, and each keeps its most common genes and DNA. The V and J calls, along with clone size, are taken from TCRdb and not from the paper's own processing. This sample holds 430,000 or so distinct CDR3 sequences; 39% were observed only once. The ten largest clones capture 7.6% of the sample.

This clonotype was seen a handful of times. It has no known antigen specificity. No base qualities exist here, and no much larger clone lies one base off it. Trimming removed 4 bases from V and 10 bases from J, leaving 14 bases between the germline ends. Taken from the germline V gene (reference sequence), the CDR1 and CDR2 loops are LGHDT and YNNKEL. The CDR3 runs 13 residues from the cysteine to the phenylalanine. The DNA shown is the 39-base CDR3, in frame from base 1. To demonstrate the VDJtools post-analysis software, the study profiled TCR beta repertoires from the peripheral blood of some 13 young patients with multiple sclerosis. The multiple sclerosis patients were children and adolescents between roughly 6 and 16 years of age.

The V gene is TRBV3-1 and the J gene is TRBJ2-1; possibly the D gene is TRBD2, per 6 matching bases. Sequenced input: blood. This receptor was taken from a girl aged 2-15 years with multiple sclerosis. CDR3 reads: CASSPFSGVEQFF. The DNA reads TGTGCCAGCAGCCCCTTTAGCGGCGTCGAGCAGTTCTTC.